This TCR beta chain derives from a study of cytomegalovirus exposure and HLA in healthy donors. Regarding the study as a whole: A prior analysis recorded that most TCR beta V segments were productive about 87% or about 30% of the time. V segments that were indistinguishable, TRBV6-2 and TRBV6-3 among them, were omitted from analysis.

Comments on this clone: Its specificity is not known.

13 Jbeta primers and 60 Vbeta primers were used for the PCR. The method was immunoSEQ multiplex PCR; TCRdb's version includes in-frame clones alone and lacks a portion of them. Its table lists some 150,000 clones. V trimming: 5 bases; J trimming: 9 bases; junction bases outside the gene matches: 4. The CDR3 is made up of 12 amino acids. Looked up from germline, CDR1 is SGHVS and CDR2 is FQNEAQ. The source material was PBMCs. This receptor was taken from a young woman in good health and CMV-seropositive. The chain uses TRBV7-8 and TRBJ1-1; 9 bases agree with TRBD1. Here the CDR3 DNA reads TGTGCCAGCAGCCAGGGACAGGGCAAAGCTTTCTTT. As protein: CASSQGQGKAFF.